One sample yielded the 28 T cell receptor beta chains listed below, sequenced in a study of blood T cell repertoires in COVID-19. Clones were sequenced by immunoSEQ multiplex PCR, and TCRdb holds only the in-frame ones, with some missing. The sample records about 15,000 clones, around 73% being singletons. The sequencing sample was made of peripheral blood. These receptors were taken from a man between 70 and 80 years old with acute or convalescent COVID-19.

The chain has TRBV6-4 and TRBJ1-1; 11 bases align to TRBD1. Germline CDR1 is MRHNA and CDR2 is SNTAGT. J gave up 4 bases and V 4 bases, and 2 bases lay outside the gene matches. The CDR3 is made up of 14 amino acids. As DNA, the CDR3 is TGTGCCAGCAGTGCCGGGACAGGGGGCACTGAAGCTTTCTTT. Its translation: CASSAGTGGTEAFF.

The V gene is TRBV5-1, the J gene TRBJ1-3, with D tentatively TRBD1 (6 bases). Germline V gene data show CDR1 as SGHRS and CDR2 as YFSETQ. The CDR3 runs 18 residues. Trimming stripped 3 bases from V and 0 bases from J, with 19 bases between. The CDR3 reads CASSWNGQPTPSGNTIYF. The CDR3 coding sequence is TGCGCCAGCAGCTGGAACGGACAGCCTACTCCCTCTGGAAACACCATATATTTT.

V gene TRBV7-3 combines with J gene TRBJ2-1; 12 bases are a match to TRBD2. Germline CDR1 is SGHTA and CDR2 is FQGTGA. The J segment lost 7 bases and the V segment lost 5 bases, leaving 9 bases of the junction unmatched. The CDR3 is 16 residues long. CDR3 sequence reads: CASSPLAGGGWNEQFF. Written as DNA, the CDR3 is TGTGCCAGCAGCCCCCTAGCGGGAGGGGGGTGGAATGAGCAGTTCTTC.

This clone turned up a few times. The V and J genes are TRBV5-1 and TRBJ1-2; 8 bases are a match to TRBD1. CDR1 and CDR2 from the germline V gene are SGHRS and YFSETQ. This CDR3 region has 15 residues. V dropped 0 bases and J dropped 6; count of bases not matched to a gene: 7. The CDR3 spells CASSLEFQGADGYTF. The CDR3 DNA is TGCGCCAGCAGCTTGGAGTTCCAGGGGGCTGATGGCTACACCTTC.

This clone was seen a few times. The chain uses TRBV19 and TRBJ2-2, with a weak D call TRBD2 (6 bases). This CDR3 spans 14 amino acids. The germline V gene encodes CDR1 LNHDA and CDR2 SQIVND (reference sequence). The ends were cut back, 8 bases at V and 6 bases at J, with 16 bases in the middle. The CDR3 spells CASLAVTRPGELFF. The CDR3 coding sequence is TGTGCCAGTTTAGCGGTAACACGGCCCGGGGAGCTGTTTTTT.

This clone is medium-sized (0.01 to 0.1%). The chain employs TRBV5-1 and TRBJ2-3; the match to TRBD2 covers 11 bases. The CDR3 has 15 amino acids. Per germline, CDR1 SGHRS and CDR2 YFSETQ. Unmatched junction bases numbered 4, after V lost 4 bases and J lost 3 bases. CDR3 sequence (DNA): TGCGCCAGCAGCACTAGCGGGAGTCCGACAGATACGCAGTATTTT. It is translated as CASSTSGSPTDTQYF.

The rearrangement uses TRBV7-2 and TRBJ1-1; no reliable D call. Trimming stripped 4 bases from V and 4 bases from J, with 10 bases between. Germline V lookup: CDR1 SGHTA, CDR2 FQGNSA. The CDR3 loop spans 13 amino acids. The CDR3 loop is CASSSSRSTEAFF. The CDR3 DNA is TGTGCCAGCAGCTCGTCAAGGAGCACTGAAGCTTTCTTT.

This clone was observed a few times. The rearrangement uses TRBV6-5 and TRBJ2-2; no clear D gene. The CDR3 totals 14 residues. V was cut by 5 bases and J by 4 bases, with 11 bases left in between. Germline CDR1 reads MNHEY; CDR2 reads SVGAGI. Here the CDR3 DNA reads TGTGCCAGCAGTAGGAGTCTAGGCACCGGGGAGCTGTTTTTT. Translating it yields CASSRSLGTGELFF.

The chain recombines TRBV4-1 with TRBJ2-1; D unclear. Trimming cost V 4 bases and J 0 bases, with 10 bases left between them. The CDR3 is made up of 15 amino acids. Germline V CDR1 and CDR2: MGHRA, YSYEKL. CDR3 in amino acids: CASSPSRISYNEQFF. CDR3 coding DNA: TGCGCCAGCAGCCCAAGCAGGATCTCCTACAATGAGCAGTTCTTC.

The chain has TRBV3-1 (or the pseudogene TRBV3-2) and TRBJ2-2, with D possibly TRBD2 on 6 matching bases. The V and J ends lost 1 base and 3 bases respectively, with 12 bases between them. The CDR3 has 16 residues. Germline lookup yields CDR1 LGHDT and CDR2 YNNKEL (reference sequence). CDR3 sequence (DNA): TGTGCCAGCAGCCAAGGGGTTAGCGGAGACACCGGGGAGCTGTTTTTT. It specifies CASSQGVSGDTGELFF.

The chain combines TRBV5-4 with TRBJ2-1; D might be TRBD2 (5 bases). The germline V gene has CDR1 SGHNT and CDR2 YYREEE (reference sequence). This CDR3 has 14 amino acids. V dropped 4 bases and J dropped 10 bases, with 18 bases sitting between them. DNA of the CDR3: TGTGCCAGCAGCCCCCTCTCGAGGGCTTGGGAGCAGTTCTTC. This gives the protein CASSPLSRAWEQFF. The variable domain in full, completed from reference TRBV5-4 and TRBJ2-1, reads ETGVTQSPTHLIKTRGQQVTLRCSSQSGHNTVSWYQQALGQGPQFIFQYYREEENGRGNFPPRFSGLQFPNYSSELNVNALELDDSALYLCASSPLSRAWEQFFGPGTRLTVL.

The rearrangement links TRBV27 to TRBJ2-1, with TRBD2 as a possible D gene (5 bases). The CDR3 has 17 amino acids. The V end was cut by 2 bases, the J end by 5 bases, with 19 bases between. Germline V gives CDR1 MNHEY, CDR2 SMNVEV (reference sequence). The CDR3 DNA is TGTGCCAGCAGTTTAATTCCCGGGAACTCTAGGAACAATGAGCAGTTCTTC. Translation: CASSLIPGNSRNNEQFF.

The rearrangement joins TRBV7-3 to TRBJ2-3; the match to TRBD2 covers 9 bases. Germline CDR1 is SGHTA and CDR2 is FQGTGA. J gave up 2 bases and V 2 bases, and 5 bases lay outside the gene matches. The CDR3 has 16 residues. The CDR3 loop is CASSLWASGDTDTQYF. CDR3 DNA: TGTGCCAGCAGCTTATGGGCTAGCGGGGACACAGATACGCAGTATTTT.

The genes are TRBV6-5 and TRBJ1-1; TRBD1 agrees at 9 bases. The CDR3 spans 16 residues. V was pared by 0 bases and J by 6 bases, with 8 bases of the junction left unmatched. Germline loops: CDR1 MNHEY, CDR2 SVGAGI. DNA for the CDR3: TGTGCCAGCAGTTACTCTCTGGGGACAGGGAGGGCTGAAGCTTTCTTT. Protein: CASSYSLGTGRAEAFF.

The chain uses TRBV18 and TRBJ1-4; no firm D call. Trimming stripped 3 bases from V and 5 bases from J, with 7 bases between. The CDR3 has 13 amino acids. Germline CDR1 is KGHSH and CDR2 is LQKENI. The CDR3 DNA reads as TGTGCCAGCTCACCTTTACAGAATGAAAAACTGTTTTTT. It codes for CASSPLQNEKLFF.

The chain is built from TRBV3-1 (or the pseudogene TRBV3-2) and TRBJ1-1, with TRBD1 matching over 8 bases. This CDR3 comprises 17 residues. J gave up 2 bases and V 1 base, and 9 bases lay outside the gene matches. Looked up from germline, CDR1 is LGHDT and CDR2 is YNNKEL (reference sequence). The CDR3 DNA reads TGTGCCAGCAGCCAAGTACGCCAGGGGGCACGAAACACTGAAGCTTTCTTT. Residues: CASSQVRQGARNTEAFF.

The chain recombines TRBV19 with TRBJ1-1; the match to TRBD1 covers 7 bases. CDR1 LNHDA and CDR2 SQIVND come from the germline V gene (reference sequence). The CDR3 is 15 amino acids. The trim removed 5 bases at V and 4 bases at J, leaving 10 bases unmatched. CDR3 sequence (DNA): TGTGCCAGTAGTGACCCGGGACAGATTGGCACTGAAGCTTTCTTT. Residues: CASSDPGQIGTEAFF.

The CDR3 region is CASSPRAGWMNTEAFF. In DNA form, the CDR3 reads TGTGCCAGCAGCCCCCGGGCGGGTTGGATGAACACTGAAGCTTTCTTT. The chain recombines TRBV27 with TRBJ1-1; D unresolved. Germline-derived CDR1 and CDR2 are MNHEY and SMNVEV (reference sequence). There are 16 residues in the CDR3. V lost 6 bases, J lost 0 bases, and 17 bases lay in between.

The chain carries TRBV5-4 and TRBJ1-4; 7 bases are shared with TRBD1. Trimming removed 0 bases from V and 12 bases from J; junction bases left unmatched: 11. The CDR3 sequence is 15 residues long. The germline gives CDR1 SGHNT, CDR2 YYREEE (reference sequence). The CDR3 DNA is TGTGCCAGCAGCTTGGAACAGGGGAAGAGGCGGGAACTGTTTTTT. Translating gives CASSLEQGKRRELFF.

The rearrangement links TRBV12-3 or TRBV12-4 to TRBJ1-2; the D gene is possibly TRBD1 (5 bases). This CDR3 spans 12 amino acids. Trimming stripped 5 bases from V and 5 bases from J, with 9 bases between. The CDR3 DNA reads TGTGCCAGCAGTCTTGACAGATATGGCTACACCTTC. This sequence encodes CASSLDRYGYTF.

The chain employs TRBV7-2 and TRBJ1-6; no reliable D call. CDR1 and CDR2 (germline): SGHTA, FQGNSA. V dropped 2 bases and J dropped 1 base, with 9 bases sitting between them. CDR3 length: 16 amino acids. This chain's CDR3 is CASSLSGGSYNSPLHF. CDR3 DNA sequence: TGTGCCAGCAGCTTATCGGGAGGGTCCTATAATTCACCCCTCCACTTT. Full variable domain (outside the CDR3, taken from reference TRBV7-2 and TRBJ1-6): GAGVSQSPSNKVTEKGKDVELRCDPISGHTALYWYRQSLGQGLEFLIYFQGNSAPDKSGLPSDRFSAERTGGSVSTLTIQRTQQEDSAVYLCASSLSGGSYNSPLHFGNGTRLTVT.

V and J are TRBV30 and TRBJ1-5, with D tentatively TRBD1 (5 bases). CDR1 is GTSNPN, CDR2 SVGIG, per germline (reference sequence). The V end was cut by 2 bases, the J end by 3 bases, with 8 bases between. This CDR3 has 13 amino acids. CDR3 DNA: TGTGCCTGGAGTTCAGGGCCCAATCAGCCCCAGCATTTT. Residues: CAWSSGPNQPQHF.

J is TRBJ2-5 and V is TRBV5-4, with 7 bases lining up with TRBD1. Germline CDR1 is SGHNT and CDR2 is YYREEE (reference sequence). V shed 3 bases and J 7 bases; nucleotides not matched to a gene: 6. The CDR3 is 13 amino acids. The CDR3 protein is CASSSTGDGTQYF. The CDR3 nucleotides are TGTGCCAGCAGCTCCACAGGGGACGGGACCCAGTACTTC.

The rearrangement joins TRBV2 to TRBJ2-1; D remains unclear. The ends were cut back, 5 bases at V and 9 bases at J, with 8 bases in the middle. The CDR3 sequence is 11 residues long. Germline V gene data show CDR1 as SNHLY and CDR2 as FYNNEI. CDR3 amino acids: CASSSASEQFF. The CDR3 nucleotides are TGTGCCAGCAGTAGCGCTAGTGAGCAGTTCTTC. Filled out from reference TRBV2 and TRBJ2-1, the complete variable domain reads EPEVTQTPSHQVTQMGQEVILRCVPISNHLYFYWYRQILGQKVEFLVSFYNNEISEKSEIFDDQFSVERPDGSNFTLKIRSTKLEDSAMYFCASSSASEQFFGPGTRLTVL.

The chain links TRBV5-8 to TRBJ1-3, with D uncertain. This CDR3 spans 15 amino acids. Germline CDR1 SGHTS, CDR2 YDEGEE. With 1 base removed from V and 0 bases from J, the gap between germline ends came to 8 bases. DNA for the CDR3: TGTGCCAGCAGCTTGTTCCAATTCTCTGGAAACACCATATATTTT. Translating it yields CASSLFQFSGNTIYF. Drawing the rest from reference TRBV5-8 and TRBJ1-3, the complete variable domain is EAGVTQSPTHLIKTRGQQATLRCSPISGHTSVYWYQQALGLGLQFLLWYDEGEERNRGNFPPRFSGRQFPNYSSELNVNALELEDSALYLCASSLFQFSGNTIYFGEGSWLTVV.

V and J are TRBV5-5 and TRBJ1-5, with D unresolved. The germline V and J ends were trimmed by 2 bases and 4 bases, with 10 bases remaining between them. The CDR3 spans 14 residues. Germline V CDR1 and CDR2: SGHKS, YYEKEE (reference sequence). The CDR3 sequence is CASSLSFVNQPQHF. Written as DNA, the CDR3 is TGTGCCAGCAGCTTATCTTTCGTTAATCAGCCCCAGCATTTT.

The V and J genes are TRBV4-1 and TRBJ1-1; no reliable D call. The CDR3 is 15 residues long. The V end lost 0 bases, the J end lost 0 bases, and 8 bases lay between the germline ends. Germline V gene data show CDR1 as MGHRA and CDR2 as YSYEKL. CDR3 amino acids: CASSQDRQVNTEAFF. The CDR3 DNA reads TGCGCCAGCAGCCAAGATAGGCAGGTGAACACTGAAGCTTTCTTT.

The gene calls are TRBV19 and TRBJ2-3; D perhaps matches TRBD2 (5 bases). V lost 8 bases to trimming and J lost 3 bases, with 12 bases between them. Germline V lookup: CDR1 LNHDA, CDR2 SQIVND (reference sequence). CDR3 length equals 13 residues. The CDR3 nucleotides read TGTGCCAGTGGGTCGAGGGTTACAGATACGCAGTATTTT. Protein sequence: CASGSRVTDTQYF.